This T cell receptor beta chain stems from a study of cytomegalovirus exposure and HLA in healthy donors. Study as a whole: The approximately 120 validation repertoires were reported in a later analysis to have been generated on the same platform as the approximately 700 first-cohort repertoires.

The V gene's germline CDR1 is SGDLS and CDR2 YYNGEE. V lost 4 bases to trimming and J lost 5 bases, with 15 bases between them. The CDR3 has 14 residues. Assay used: immunoSEQ multiplex PCR; TCRdb lists only in-frame clones, some missing. Among approximately 160,000 clones, 70% to 90% were seen once, and the ten largest hold approximately 2.3%. The clonotype originates from a man aged 30-40 years in good health and CMV-seropositive. Specimen: PBMCs. The chain joins TRBV9 to TRBJ1-2; no firm D call. CDR3 sequence (DNA): TGTGCCAGCAGCTCCGATTACCTAGTGTATGGCTACACCTTC. It specifies CASSSDYLVYGYTF.